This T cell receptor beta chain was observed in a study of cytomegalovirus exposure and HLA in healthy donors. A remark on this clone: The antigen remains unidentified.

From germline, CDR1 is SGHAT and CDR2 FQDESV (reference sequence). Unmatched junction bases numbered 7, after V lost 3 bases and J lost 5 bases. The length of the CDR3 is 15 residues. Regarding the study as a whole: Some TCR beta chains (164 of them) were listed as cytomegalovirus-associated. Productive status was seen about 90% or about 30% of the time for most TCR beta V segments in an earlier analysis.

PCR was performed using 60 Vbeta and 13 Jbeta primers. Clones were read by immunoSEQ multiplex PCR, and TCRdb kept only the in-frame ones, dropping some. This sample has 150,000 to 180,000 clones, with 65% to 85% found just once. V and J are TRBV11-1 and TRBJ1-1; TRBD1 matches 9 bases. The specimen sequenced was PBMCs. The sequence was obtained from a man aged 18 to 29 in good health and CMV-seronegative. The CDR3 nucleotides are TGTGCCAGCAGCTTGACAGGGGGAAGGATTACTGAAGCTTTCTTT. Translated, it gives CASSLTGGRITEAFF.